This TCR beta chain was documented in a study of blood T cell repertoires in COVID-19. Study-wide background: Collection of acute and convalescent COVID-19 samples took place in the United States, Italy and Spain. The cDNA or gDNA used as material had been derived from T cells, B-cell-depleted T cells, or PBMCs.

Authors' data handling: Amplification of reference gene primers was used by the study to estimate nucleated cell counts. Measured with immunoSEQ multiplex PCR; TCRdb has only the in-frame clones, and not every one. The D gene and trimming were derived from the DNA, and the V and J assignments and clone size from that table. The data show approximately 160,000 clones, roughly nine tenths seen once. The ends lost 3 bases at V and 5 bases at J; junction bases unmatched: 7. Germline-derived CDR1 and CDR2 are LNHDA and SQIVND (reference sequence). The CDR3 has 15 amino acids. This sequence originates from a woman in her 70s with acute or convalescent COVID-19. V and J are TRBV19 and TRBJ1-2, with TRBD1 identical over 9 bases. The sequenced sample consisted of peripheral blood. CDR3 protein: CASSISQGARYGYTF. The CDR3 DNA is TGTGCCAGTAGTATTTCACAGGGGGCGAGGTATGGCTACACCTTC.